This T cell receptor (beta chain) derives from a study of T cell responses to AZD1222 COVID-19 vaccine. Points from the study as a whole: Most donors were white British and more were female, and clonal diversity was possibly underestimated.

The count of this clone is one. Antigen unknown. Trimming cost V 3 bases and J 1 base; bases outside gene matches: 8. CDR1 is DFQATT and CDR2 is SNEGSKA in the germline V gene (reference sequence). There are 17 residues in the CDR3. Sequencing used immunoSEQ multiplex PCR; TCRdb keeps in-frame clones, though not all of them. The sample has roughly 150,000 clones, 80% to 95% seen once. The receptor comes from an adult who received the AZD1222 COVID-19 vaccine. The input for sequencing was peripheral blood, taken 28 days after the second AZD1222 dose. This rearrangement joins TRBV20-1 to TRBJ2-1, with 11 bases identical to TRBD1. The DNA of the CDR3 is TGCAGTGCTAGTGGACAGGGGGCGAAAAGGTCCTACAATGAGCAGTTCTTC. Protein product: CSASGQGAKRSYNEQFF.